A single sample is the source of the 2 T cell receptor beta chains below, sequenced in a study of neurological immune-mediated disorders. Time point indicated: longitudinal time-point 3. Each CDR3 protein gets one entry after TCRdb re-called the 5' RACE reads with MiXCR. This sample carries more than 40,000 distinct CDR3 sequences, about 13% of them seen once, and the ten largest clones take around 9%. Specimen: PBMCs. The source of these receptors is a male donor with HTLV-1-associated myelopathy (HAM/TSP).

Concerning this clonotype itself: The junction does not match germline at one end; this may be a read error. This chain connects TRBV5-1 to TRBJ1-1; D is ambiguous. Per germline, CDR1 SGHRS and CDR2 YFSETQ. This CDR3 has 13 residues. The CDR3 loop reads CTSSFKDNTEAFF. CDR3 DNA: TGTACCAGCAGCTTCAAGGATAACACTGAAGCTTTCTTT.

This clonotype is classed as medium-sized. CDR3 in DNA: TGTGCCAGCAGACCCCGGACAGGGCTCTACGAGCAGTACTTC. Protein product: CASRPRTGLYEQYF. The chain carries TRBV7-9 and TRBJ2-7; 8 bases are a match to TRBD1. J was trimmed by 3 bases and V by 6 bases; bases with no gene match: 7. The germline gives CDR1 SEHNR, CDR2 FQNEAQ (reference sequence). The CDR3 is 14 residues long.